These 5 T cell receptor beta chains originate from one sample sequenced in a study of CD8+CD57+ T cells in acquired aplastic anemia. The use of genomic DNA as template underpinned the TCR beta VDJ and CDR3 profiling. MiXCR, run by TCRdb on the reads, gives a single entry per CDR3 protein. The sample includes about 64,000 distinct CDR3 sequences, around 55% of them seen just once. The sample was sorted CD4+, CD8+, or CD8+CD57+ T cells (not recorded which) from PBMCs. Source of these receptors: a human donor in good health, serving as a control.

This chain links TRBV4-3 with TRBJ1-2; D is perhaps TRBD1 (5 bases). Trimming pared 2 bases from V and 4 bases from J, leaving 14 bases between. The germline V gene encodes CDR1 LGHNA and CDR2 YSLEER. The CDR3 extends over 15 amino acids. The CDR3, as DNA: TGCGCCAGCAGCCAACAGAGTGGGACCTTCTATGGCTACACCTTC. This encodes CASSQQSGTFYGYTF.

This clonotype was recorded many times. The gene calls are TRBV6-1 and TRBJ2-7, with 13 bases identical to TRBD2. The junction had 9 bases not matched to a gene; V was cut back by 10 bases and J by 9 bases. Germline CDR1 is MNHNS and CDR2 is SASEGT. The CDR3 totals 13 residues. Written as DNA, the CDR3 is TGTGCCATTAGGACTAGCGGGAGTTCCGGGCAGTACTTC. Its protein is CAIRTSGSSGQYF.

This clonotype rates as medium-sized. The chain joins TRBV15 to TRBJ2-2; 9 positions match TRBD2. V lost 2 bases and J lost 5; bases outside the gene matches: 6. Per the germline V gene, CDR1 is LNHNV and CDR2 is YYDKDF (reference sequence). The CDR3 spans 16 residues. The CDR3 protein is CATSRLSGRVTGELFF. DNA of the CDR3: TGTGCCACCAGCAGACTTAGCGGGAGAGTGACCGGGGAGCTGTTTTTT.

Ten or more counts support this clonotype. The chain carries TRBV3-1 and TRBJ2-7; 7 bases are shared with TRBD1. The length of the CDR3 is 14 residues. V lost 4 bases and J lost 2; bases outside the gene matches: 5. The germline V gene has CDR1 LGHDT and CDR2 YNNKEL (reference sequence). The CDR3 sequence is CASSPRDRPYEQYF. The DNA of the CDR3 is TGTGCCAGCAGCCCCCGGGACAGACCCTACGAGCAGTACTTC.

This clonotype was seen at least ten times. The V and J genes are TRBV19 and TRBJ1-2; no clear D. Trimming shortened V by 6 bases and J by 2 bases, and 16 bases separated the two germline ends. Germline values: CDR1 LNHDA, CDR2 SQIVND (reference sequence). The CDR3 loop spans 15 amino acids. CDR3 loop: CASSPSAFGNYGYTF. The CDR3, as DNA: TGTGCCAGTAGCCCATCGGCCTTCGGGAACTATGGCTACACCTTC.